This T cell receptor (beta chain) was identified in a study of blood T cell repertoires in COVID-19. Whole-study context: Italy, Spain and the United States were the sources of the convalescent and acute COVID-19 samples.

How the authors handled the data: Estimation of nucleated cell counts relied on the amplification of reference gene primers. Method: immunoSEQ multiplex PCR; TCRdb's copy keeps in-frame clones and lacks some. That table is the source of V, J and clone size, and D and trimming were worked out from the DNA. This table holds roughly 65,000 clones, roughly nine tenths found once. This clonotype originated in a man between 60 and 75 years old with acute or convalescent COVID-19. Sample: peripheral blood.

Here the CDR3 DNA reads TGTGCCAGCAGTGAATATGGGGTGGGGGCCGAGCAGTACTTC. It is translated as CASSEYGVGAEQYF. J is TRBJ2-7 and V is TRBV6-1; D may be TRBD1 (6 bases). Trimming left V 2 bases short and J 6 bases short, with 14 bases between. Germline V CDR1 and CDR2: MNHNS, SASEGT. CDR3 length equals 14 residues.